This TCR beta chain was profiled in a study of T cell responses to AZD1222 COVID-19 vaccine. General study results and limits: Distributed over spike, vaccine-associated CD4 TCRs predominated at 160-218 and 743-854. AZD1222 recipients seropositive at baseline numbered only six or seven.

Assay used: immunoSEQ multiplex PCR; TCRdb lists only in-frame clones, some missing. The sample lists around 160,000 clones, about 95% occurring once. A remark on this clone: Antigen unknown.

This clonotype was obtained from an adult in good health. Sequencing used peripheral blood, obtained on day 0 of AZD1222 vaccination.

The CDR3 DNA reads TGTGCCAGCATGGAGGGCAACTATGGCTACACCTTC. Its translation is CASMEGNYGYTF. J is TRBJ1-2 and V is TRBV28; D unclear. Germline-derived CDR1 and CDR2 are MDHEN and SYDVKM. Between the trimmed V and J ends, which lost 7 bases and 2 bases, there was a span of 8 bases. This CDR3 is 12 amino acids long.